This record looks at one T cell receptor (delta chain) sequence and its context. In its sample, this clone was seen a few times. Its antigen specificity is not known. TCRdb pairs this DNA with a much larger clone's protein that differs at residue 4, likely a read error; the protein shown was translated from the DNA. The source of the sample is a study of gamma-delta T cells after stem cell transplantation (dated by TCRdb to about 2016). CDR1 GEAIGNYY and CDR2 EKD are derived from the germline V gene. The CDR3 sequence holds 20 residues, the cysteine and phenylalanine included. The DNA shown is the 60-base CDR3, in frame from base 1. Libraries were made using RT-PCR. Sequencing instrument: Illumina MiSeq. With CATT, TCRdb called clones again from the public reads; duplicate DNA rows were later joined. The sample contains around 1,100 delta-chain clones, 3.8% of them found a single time. The ten largest clones capture 52% of the sample.

The TCR originated in a human donor. It is not recorded whose cells these are; they may come from a transplant donor. Material for sequencing was gamma-delta T cells. The rearranged segments are TRDV2 and TRDJ1; perhaps TRDD3 is the D gene, with 7 bases matching. This receptor carries the CDR3 CACGTVSFLKAGGITDKLIF. DNA sequence: TGTGCCTGTGGCACCGTTTCTTTCCTAAAGGCTGGGGGGATCACCGATAAACTCATCTTT.